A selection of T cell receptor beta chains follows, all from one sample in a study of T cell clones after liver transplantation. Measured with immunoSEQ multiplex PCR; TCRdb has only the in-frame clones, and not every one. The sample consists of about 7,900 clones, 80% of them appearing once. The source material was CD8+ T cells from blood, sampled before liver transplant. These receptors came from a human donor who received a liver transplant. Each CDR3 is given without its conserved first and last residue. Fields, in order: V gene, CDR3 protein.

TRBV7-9,ASSRTEGGDQPQH
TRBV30,AWKRSGNTIY
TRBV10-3,AISELLLSTGERTDTQY
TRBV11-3,ASSLTGGRTEAF
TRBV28,ASSFGGASARQPQH
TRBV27,ASSTYRGRQPQH
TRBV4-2,ASSQDWAATLSGNTIY
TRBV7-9,ASSFPGNTGELF
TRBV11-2,ASSPQANEQF
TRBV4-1,ASSQVVGQGVHNEQF